The clone carrying this TCR beta chain appeared a few times. These data originate in a study of T cells after yellow fever vaccination. One entry per CDR3 protein, called by TCRdb with MiXCR from the 5' RACE reads. The sample carries some 260,000 distinct CDR3 sequences, approximately 5.2% recorded once. This material consisted of CD4+ T cells sorted from PBMCs, taken on the day of the yellow fever booster vaccination. The TCR originated in a man aged 18 to 35 who received the YFV17D yellow fever vaccine.

The CDR3 coding sequence is TGTGCCAGCTCACCAAGTGCGGGACAGGGTCGCACCGGGGAGCTGTTTTTT. Residues: CASSPSAGQGRTGELFF. The V gene is TRBV18, the J gene TRBJ2-2; 9 nucleotides agree with TRBD1. Germline V lookup: CDR1 KGHSH, CDR2 LQKENI. Trimming cost V 2 bases and J 4 bases; bases outside gene matches: 8. This CDR3 region has 17 residues. Using reference TRBV18 and TRBJ2-2 for the parts outside the CDR3, the full variable domain is NAGVMQNPRHLVRRRGQEARLRCSPMKGHSHVYWYRQLPEEGLKFMVYLQKENIIDESGMPKERFSAEFPKEGPSILRIQQVVRGDSAAYFCASSPSAGQGRTGELFFGEGSRLTVL.